This TCR beta chain was sequenced during a study of control samples from healthy donors and cancer patients. The table came from immunoSEQ multiplex PCR; TCRdb's copy has only in-frame clones and leaves some out. The sample has 100,000 to 150,000 clones, 85% to 95% seen once. CDR3 length: 17 residues. Germline CDR1 reads MNHEY; CDR2 reads SMNVEV (reference sequence). V lost 2 bases and J lost 2; bases outside the gene matches: 9. The specimen was PBMCs. The chain couples TRBV27 to TRBJ2-3; 8 bases line up with TRBD2. The source of this sequence is a man older than 75 with head and neck cancer. CDR3 sequence (DNA): TGTGCCAGCAGTTTAGGGGTACTAGCGGAGACCACAGATACGCAGTATTTT. This sequence encodes CASSLGVLAETTDTQYF.